This T cell receptor beta chain was documented in a study of shared clonotypes between healthy human individuals. Germline lookup yields CDR1 MNHNS and CDR2 SASEGT. With V trimmed by 7 bases and J by 5 bases, 3 bases remained unmatched. CDR3 length: 15 amino acids. Naive CD8 isolation took CD45RO-negative cells positively selected for CCR7 and excluded terminally differentiated effector memory CD45RA+ cells. Here immunoSEQ multiplex PCR was the method, and the copy in TCRdb shows in-frame clones only, minus some. The data hold about 2,200,000 clones, with about 93% observed a single time. This sequence originates from a man aged 18 to 29 in good health. Some clones in this sample may be carry-over from other donors' samples. The material sequenced was naive CD8+ T cells from PBMCs. The chain has TRBV6-1 and TRBJ2-2; 14 nucleotides align to TRBD2. CDR3 bases: TGTGCCAGCATCGGACTAGCGGGAGGAACCGGGGAGCTGTTTTTT. It specifies CASIGLAGGTGELFF.